The text below deals with one T cell receptor (beta chain). The sample belongs to a study of shared T cell receptors in the human thymus. The repertoire was sequenced with immunoSEQ multiplex PCR; TCRdb's copy has only in-frame clones and lacks some. The sample contains hundreds of thousands of clones, 88% of which appear only once. Looked up from germline, CDR1 is SQVTM and CDR2 is ANQGSEA. This CDR3 region has 12 residues. Trimming cost V 7 bases and J 4 bases; bases outside gene matches: 3. This sample also belongs to another study, concerning human thymus T cells. This second study notes: The source of the thymus tissue was resections taken during corrective heart surgery. It looked as if thymic and blood repertoires used V and J genes in a biased way.

V is TRBV29-1 and J is TRBJ2-5; 10 nucleotides align to TRBD1. Sequenced: thymocytes. The origin of this receptor is a boy in the first two years of life with a congenital heart defect. The CDR3 DNA reads as TGCAGCGGCCGGACAGGGGGAGAGACCCAGTACTTC. As protein: CSGRTGGETQYF.